The present T cell receptor (beta chain) was sequenced within a study of T cells after yellow fever vaccination. In the study overall: Low-cell-number fractions underwent preparation using SMART-Seq v4 Ultra Low Input. Study results and caveats: Weaker, the secondary response peaked sooner, at day 5 versus 15. Only a small proportion of the clonotypes turned up in both the CD4 and the CD8 compartments, likely arising from convergent recombination.

UMIs were added to TCR cDNA along with a universal primer site when it was made by 5'RACE template switching. Each CDR3 protein gets one entry after TCRdb re-called the 5' RACE reads with MiXCR. The sample includes under 250,000 distinct CDR3 sequences, 6.9% of them seen just once. Germline assignment: CDR1 MDHEN and CDR2 SYDVKM. The CDR3 extends over 15 amino acids. Trimming cost V 5 bases and J 5 bases, with 16 bases left between them. Ten or more counts support this clonotype. Its target is not known. The receptor was isolated from a man aged 25-45 years who received the YFV17D yellow fever vaccine. The source material was CD4+ T cells sorted from PBMCs, sampled 15 days after the yellow fever booster vaccination. The V gene is TRBV28, the J gene TRBJ2-1, with D maybe TRBD1 (5 bases). The CDR3 DNA sequence: TGTGCCAGCAGTGAAAGACAGCCCGGTAACAATGAGCAGTTCTTC. Translated, it gives CASSERQPGNNEQFF.